One sample yielded the 25 T cell receptor beta chains listed below, sequenced in a study of early T cells in non-severe SARS-CoV-2 infection. TCRdb re-called the 5' RACE reads through MiXCR, storing one row per CDR3 protein. The sample has 50,000 or so distinct CDR3 sequences, around 8% seen once; the top ten hold about 9%. The sample comprised whole blood. The receptors shown here come from an adult who was a healthcare worker with PCR-confirmed SARS-CoV-2 infection or an uninfected control (not recorded which).

This clonotype has at least ten counts. The chain combines TRBV30 with TRBJ1-2, with D hard to call. The CDR3 runs 12 residues. V was pared by 0 bases and J by 0 bases, with 2 bases between. Germline V CDR1 and CDR2: GTSNPN, SVGIG (reference sequence). CDR3 DNA sequence: TGTGCCTGGAGTGTCACTAACTATGGCTACACCTTC. It encodes CAWSVTNYGYTF.

This clonotype was seen at least ten times. This rearrangement joins TRBV5-1 to TRBJ2-3, with unresolved D. The germline V gene has CDR1 SGHRS and CDR2 YFSETQ. V lost 3 bases and J 3 bases, leaving 8 bases between the germline ends. This CDR3 is built from 13 residues. The CDR3 loop is CASSSTLTDTQYF. As DNA, the CDR3 is TGCGCCAGCAGCTCTACCCTGACAGATACGCAGTATTTT. The full variable domain, its missing parts supplied by reference TRBV5-1 and TRBJ2-3, is KAGVTQTPRYLIKTRGQQVTLSCSPISGHRSVSWYQQTPGQGLQFLFEYFSETQRNKGNFPGRFSGRQFSNSRSEMNVSTLELGDSALYLCASSSTLTDTQYFGPGTRLTVL.

CDR3 amino acids: CASSLRDGTSGSSSEQFF. DNA for the CDR3: TGCGCCAGCAGCCTGCGGGACGGGACTAGCGGGAGCTCCTCCGAGCAGTTCTTC. V usage is TRBV5-1 and J usage is TRBJ2-1, with TRBD2 identical over 14 bases. The CDR3 is 18 residues long. Germline V gene lookup returns CDR1 SGHRS and CDR2 YFSETQ. V shed 4 bases and J 10 bases; nucleotides not matched to a gene: 16.

This clonotype occurred many times. The CDR3 DNA is TGTGCCAGCAGCTTACGAGGGGCCCCAGATACGCAGTATTTT. Amino acids: CASSLRGAPDTQYF. The chain links TRBV7-3 to TRBJ2-3; D possibly matches TRBD1 or TRBD2 (5 bases each). Germline loops: CDR1 SGHTA, CDR2 FQGTGA. This CDR3 region has 14 residues. Trimming stripped 2 bases from V and 4 bases from J, with 10 bases between.

This clonotype has a count of ten or more. V gene TRBV5-1 combines with J gene TRBJ1-5; 10 bases fit TRBD1. Germline CDR1 is SGHRS and CDR2 is YFSETQ. V gave up 4 bases and J gave up 4 bases; unmatched junction bases: 5. The CDR3 contains 15 residues. The CDR3 DNA is TGCGCCAGCAGCAAAGGGACAGGGGTGAATCAGCCCCAGCATTTT. Its protein is CASSKGTGVNQPQHF.

This clonotype was detected many times. CDR3 region: CASSSLRPQETQYF. The CDR3, as DNA: TGTGCCAGCAGCTCCTTAAGACCTCAAGAGACCCAGTACTTC. The rearrangement uses TRBV11-3 and TRBJ2-5; D unclear. The CDR3 has 14 residues. Trimming stripped 4 bases from V and 2 bases from J, with 11 bases between. Per germline, CDR1 SGHNT and CDR2 YENEEA.

CDR3 DNA sequence: TGCAGCGGCCAGGGACCCTACGAGCAGTACTTC. This sequence encodes CSGQGPYEQYF. The chain is built from TRBV29-1 and TRBJ2-7; possibly TRBD1 or TRBD2 for D (5 bases each). V dropped 7 bases and J dropped 2 bases, with 9 bases sitting between them. Per germline, CDR1 SQVTM and CDR2 ANQGSEA. The CDR3 sequence is 11 residues long.

This clonotype showed up many times. The V and J genes are TRBV12-3 or TRBV12-4 and TRBJ1-6; maybe TRBD1 (5 bases). V lost 1 base to trimming and J lost 7 bases, with 8 bases between them. The CDR3 runs 14 residues. As DNA, the CDR3 is TGTGCCAGCAGTTTAGGCAGGGAAAATTCACCCCTCCACTTT. Encoded protein: CASSLGRENSPLHF.

In this sample, this clonotype turned up a few times. CDR3 DNA sequence: TGTGCCAGCATAGCGCGCGAGGCCTACGAGCAGTACTTC. Translated: CASIAREAYEQYF. The chain recombines TRBV6-2 or TRBV6-3 with TRBJ2-7, with D possibly matching TRBD2 (5 bases). Germline V CDR1 and CDR2: MNHEY, SVGEGT. The V end lost 7 bases, the J end lost 2 bases, and 12 bases lay between the germline ends. The length of the CDR3 is 13 residues.

This clonotype was found many times. V gene TRBV7-2 combines with J gene TRBJ2-2; tentatively, D is TRBD1 (6 bases). V lost 5 bases to trimming and J lost 5 bases, with 15 bases between them. The CDR3 covers 15 residues. Germline-derived CDR1 and CDR2 are SGHTA and FQGNSA. The CDR3, as DNA: TGTGCCAGCAGCCAACTGGGGGCCCGGACCGGGGAGCTGTTTTTT. Amino acid sequence: CASSQLGARTGELFF.

This clonotype has just a few counts. This chain connects TRBV29-1 to TRBJ1-2; D remains unclear. Per germline, CDR1 SQVTM and CDR2 ANQGSEA. CDR3 length equals 13 residues. The V and J ends lost 8 bases and 7 bases respectively, with 20 bases between them. The CDR3 DNA reads TGCAGCTCCTTCACCGGGCCCCTCTTTGGCTACACCTTC. Protein: CSSFTGPLFGYTF. Using reference TRBV29-1 and TRBJ1-2 for the parts outside the CDR3, the full variable domain is SAVISQKPSRDICQRGTSLTIQCQVDSQVTMMFWYRQQPGQSLTLIATANQGSEATYESGFVIDKFPISRPNLTFSTLTVSNMSPEDSSIYLCSSFTGPLFGYTFGSGTRLTVV.

The V call is TRBV4-1, the J call TRBJ1-1; D unclear. Germline V gives CDR1 MGHRA, CDR2 YSYEKL. The CDR3 has 15 residues. The ends were cut back, 5 bases at V and 1 base at J, with 14 bases in the middle. The CDR3 sequence is CASSSRIGENTEAFF. The CDR3 bases are TGCGCCAGCAGCTCGAGAATAGGCGAGAACACTGAAGCTTTCTTT.

This clonotype was seen repeatedly, ten times or more. This chain uses TRBV29-1 with TRBJ1-1, with a possible D match to TRBD1 (5 bases). Germline V lookup: CDR1 SQVTM, CDR2 ANQGSEA. The CDR3 is 11 residues long. Trimming stripped 5 bases from V and 1 base from J, with 5 bases between. CDR3 sequence: CSVRGNTEAFF. The CDR3 region has the DNA TGCAGCGTTAGGGGGAACACTGAAGCTTTCTTT.

This clonotype was seen ten or more times. This chain connects TRBV7-6 to TRBJ2-7, with 7 bases lining up with TRBD1. The CDR3 extends over 14 amino acids. V was clipped by 5 bases and J by 7 bases; unmatched bases: 11. Germline V CDR1 and CDR2: SGHVS, FNYEAQ. The CDR3 DNA sequence: TGTGCCAGCAGCACCCCGACAGGGACGGGGGAGCAGTACTTC. Encoded protein: CASSTPTGTGEQYF. Full variable domain (rest looked up from reference TRBV7-6 and TRBJ2-7): GAGVSQSPRYKVTKRGQDVALRCDPISGHVSLYWYRQALGQGPEFLTYFNYEAQQDKSGLPNDRFSAERPEGSISTLTIQRTEQRDSAMYRCASSTPTGTGEQYFGPGTRLTVT.

The chain links TRBV20-1 to TRBJ2-1; D tentatively reads TRBD1 or TRBD2 (5 bases each). Trimming removed 1 base from V and 2 bases from J, with 12 bases in between. The CDR3 length is 15 residues. Germline V gene sequence: CDR1 DFQATT, CDR2 SNEGSKA (reference sequence). CDR3 sequence: CSARVGTKPYNEQFF. CDR3 in DNA: TGCAGTGCTAGAGTCGGGACCAAACCCTACAATGAGCAGTTCTTC.

There are many counts of this clonotype. The J gene is TRBJ2-1, the V gene TRBV28; tentatively, D is TRBD1 (5 bases). Per the germline V gene, CDR1 is MDHEN and CDR2 is SYDVKM. V was cut by 3 bases and J by 5 bases, with 11 bases left in between. The CDR3 covers 14 residues. As DNA, the CDR3 is TGTGCCAGCAGTTTCCCCAAGGGGAACAATGAGCAGTTCTTC. Translation gives CASSFPKGNNEQFF.

The genes are TRBV13 and TRBJ2-3; tentatively, D is TRBD2 (6 bases). The CDR3 consists of 14 residues. Germline V gene lookup returns CDR1 PRHDT and CDR2 FYEKMQ (reference sequence). V lost 4 bases and J 3 bases, leaving 11 bases between the germline ends. In DNA, the CDR3 is TGTGCCAGCAGCTGGGGGGACGGGACAGATACGCAGTATTTT. Protein: CASSWGDGTDTQYF.

This clonotype came up a few times. The CDR3 region is CASRPTVSEPYEQYF. The CDR3 nucleotides are TGTGCCAGCAGACCGACGGTCTCCGAGCCCTACGAGCAGTACTTC. V is TRBV28 and J is TRBJ2-7; the D is unclear. Germline V CDR1 and CDR2: MDHEN, SYDVKM. With 6 bases removed from V and 2 bases from J, the gap between germline ends came to 17 bases. The CDR3 runs to 15 residues.

This clonotype was observed a handful of times. This chain connects TRBV6-2 or TRBV6-3 to TRBJ2-1, with 7 bases identical to TRBD1. Germline CDR1 MNHEY, CDR2 SVGEGT. V trimming: 8 bases; J trimming: 4 bases; junction bases outside the gene matches: 11. The CDR3 covers 15 residues. CDR3 in DNA: TGTGCCAGCCGGTGGGTTAGGGGGCTTTACAATGAGCAGTTCTTC. This gives the protein CASRWVRGLYNEQFF.

The chain recombines TRBV6-1 with TRBJ2-1; D possibly matches TRBD1 or TRBD2 (5 bases each). The length of the CDR3 is 15 residues. The germline V gene has CDR1 MNHNS and CDR2 SASEGT. V was trimmed by 6 bases and J by 4 bases, leaving 16 bases between them. The CDR3 DNA reads as TGTGCCAGCAGCCCCGGGACCGCGGAATACAATGAGCAGTTCTTC. Its translation: CASSPGTAEYNEQFF.

This clonotype occurred many times. This sequence joins TRBV3-1 and TRBJ2-1, with TRBD2 matching 9 bases. J was trimmed by 1 base and V by 4 bases; bases with no gene match: 2. There are 15 residues in the CDR3. From germline, CDR1 is LGHDT and CDR2 YNNKEL (reference sequence). The CDR3 nucleotides are TGTGCCAGCAGCCGCCTAGCGGGGTCCTACAATGAGCAGTTCTTC. This codes for CASSRLAGSYNEQFF.

This clonotype has ten or more counts. The V gene is TRBV29-1, the J gene TRBJ2-2; TRBD1 agrees at 8 bases. The CDR3 sequence is 13 residues long. Germline V gene lookup returns CDR1 SQVTM and CDR2 ANQGSEA. Losses at the gene ends were 6 bases for V and 4 bases for J; bases not matched to a gene: 4. The CDR3 nucleotides read TGCAGCGTCTCCGACAGGGGCACCGGGGAGCTGTTTTTT. Its protein is CSVSDRGTGELFF.

The rearrangement links TRBV11-1 to TRBJ2-7; TRBD1 matches at 7 bases. V was clipped by 3 bases and J by 4 bases; unmatched bases: 3. Germline V lookup: CDR1 SGHAT, CDR2 FQDESV (reference sequence). The CDR3 sequence is 13 residues long. The CDR3 sequence: CASSFNRGYEQYF. In DNA form, the CDR3 reads TGTGCCAGCAGCTTTAACAGGGGATACGAGCAGTACTTC.

CDR3 nucleotides: TGTGCCAGTAGTCAAGGGACAGTTCCCTACGAGCAGTACTTC. Translating gives CASSQGTVPYEQYF. This chain joins TRBV19 and TRBJ2-7, with 7 bases lining up with TRBD1. Germline V gene lookup returns CDR1 LNHDA and CDR2 SQIVND (reference sequence). With 5 bases clipped from V and 2 bases from J, the junction kept 6 bases outside the gene matches. CDR3 length: 14 residues.

This clonotype was observed a few times. This chain uses TRBV28 with TRBJ2-7; TRBD1 aligns across 9 bases. V gave up 5 bases and J gave up 2 bases; unmatched junction bases: 4. Germline CDR1 is MDHEN and CDR2 is SYDVKM. The CDR3 sequence is 14 residues long. The CDR3 sequence: CASSAGTGPYEQYF. CDR3 nucleotides: TGTGCCAGCAGTGCCGGGACAGGGCCCTACGAGCAGTACTTC.